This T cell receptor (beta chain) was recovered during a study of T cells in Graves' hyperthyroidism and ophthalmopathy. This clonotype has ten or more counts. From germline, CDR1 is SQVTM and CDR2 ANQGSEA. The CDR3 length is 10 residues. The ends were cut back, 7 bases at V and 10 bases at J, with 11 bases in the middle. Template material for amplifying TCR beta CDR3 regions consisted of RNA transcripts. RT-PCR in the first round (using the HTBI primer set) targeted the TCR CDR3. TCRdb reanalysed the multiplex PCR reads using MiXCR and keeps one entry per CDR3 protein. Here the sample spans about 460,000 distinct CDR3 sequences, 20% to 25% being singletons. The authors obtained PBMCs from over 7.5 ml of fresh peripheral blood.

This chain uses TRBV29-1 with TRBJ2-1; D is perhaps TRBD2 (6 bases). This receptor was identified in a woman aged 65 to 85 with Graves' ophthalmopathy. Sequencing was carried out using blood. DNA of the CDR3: TGCAGCGGTGGGGCGGGGGAGCAGTTCTTC. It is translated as CSGGAGEQFF.